The entry that follows covers one T cell receptor beta chain sequence. What it binds is unknown. The sample belongs to a study of metastatic and nonmetastatic thyroid tumors. TCRdb recomputed clones from the PCR reads via MiXCR. The sample has about 21,000 clones, around 28% seen once. Study conclusions and caveats: Significantly higher TCR beta diversity was reportedly seen in malignant thyroid tumors than benign nodules, in blood and tumor.

The entire patient cohort was treatment-naive prior to thyroid surgery. Germline V gives CDR1 MDHEN, CDR2 SYDVKM. The CDR3 consists of 15 residues. The J segment lost 5 bases and the V segment lost 6 bases, leaving 12 bases of the junction unmatched. What was sequenced was blood. This rearrangement joins TRBV28 to TRBJ1-1; 7 bases match TRBD1. The sequence was collected from a female donor with papillary thyroid cancer or a benign thyroid nodule (not recorded which). Some clones in this sample may be carry-over from other donors' samples. As DNA, the CDR3 is TGTGCCAGCAGCTACAGGGGCCGGGGGGGGACTGAAGCTTTCTTT. It yields the protein CASSYRGRGGTEAFF. Using reference TRBV28 and TRBJ1-1 for the parts outside the CDR3, the full variable domain is DVKVTQSSRYLVKRTGEKVFLECVQDMDHENMFWYRQDPGLGLRLIYFSYDVKMKEKGDIPEGYSVSREKKERFSLILESASTNQTSMYLCASSYRGRGGTEAFFGQGTRLTVV.